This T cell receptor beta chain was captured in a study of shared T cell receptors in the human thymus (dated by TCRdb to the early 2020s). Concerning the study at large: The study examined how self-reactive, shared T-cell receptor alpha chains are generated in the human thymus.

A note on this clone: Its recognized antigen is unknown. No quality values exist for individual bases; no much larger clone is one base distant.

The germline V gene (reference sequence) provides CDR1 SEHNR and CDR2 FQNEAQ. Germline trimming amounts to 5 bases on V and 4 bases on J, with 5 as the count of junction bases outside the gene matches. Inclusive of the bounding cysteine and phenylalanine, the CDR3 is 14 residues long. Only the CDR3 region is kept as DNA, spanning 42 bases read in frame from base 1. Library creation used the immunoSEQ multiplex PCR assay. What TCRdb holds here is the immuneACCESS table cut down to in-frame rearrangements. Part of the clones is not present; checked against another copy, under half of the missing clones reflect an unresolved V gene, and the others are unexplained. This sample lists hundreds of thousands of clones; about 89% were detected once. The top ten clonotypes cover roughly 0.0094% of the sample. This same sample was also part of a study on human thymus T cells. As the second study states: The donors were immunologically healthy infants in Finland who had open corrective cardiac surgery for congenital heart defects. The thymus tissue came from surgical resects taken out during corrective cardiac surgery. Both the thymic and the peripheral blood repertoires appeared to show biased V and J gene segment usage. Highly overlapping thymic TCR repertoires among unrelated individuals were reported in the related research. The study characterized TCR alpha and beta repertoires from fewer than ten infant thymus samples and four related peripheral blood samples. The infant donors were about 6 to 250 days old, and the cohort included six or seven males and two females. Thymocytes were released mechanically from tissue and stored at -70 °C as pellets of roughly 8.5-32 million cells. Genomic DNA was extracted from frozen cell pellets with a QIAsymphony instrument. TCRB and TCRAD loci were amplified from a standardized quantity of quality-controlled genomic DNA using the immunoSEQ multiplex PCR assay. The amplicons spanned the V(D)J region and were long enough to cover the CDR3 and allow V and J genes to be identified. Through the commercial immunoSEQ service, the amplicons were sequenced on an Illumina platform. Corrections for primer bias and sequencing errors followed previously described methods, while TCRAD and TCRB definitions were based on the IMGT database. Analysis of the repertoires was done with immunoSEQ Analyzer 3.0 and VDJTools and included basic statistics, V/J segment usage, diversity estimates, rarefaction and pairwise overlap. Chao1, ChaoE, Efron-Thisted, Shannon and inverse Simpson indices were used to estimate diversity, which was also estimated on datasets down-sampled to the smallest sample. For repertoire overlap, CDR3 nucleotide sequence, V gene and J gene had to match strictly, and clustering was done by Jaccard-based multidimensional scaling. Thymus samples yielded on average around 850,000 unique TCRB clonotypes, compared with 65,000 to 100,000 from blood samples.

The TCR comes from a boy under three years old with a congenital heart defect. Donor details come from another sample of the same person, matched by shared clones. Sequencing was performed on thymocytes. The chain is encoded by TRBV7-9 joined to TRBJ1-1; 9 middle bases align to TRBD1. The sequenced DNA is TGTGCCAGCAGCCGTTGGACAGGGGCCACTGAAGCTTTCTTT. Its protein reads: CASSRWTGATEAFF.